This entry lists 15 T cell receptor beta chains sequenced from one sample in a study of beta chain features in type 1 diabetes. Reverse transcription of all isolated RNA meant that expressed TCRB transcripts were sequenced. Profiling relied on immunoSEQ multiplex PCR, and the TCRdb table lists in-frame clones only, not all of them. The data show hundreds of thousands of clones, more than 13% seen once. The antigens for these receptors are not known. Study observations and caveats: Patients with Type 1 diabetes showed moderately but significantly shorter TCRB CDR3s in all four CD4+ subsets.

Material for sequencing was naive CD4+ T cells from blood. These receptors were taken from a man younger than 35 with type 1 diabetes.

The CDR3 DNA reads TGCAGCGTCACAGGGGCGACAAACACTGAAGCTTTCTTT. Translating it yields CSVTGATNTEAFF. The chain links TRBV29-1 to TRBJ1-1, with 7 bases that match TRBD1. With 6 bases clipped from V and 2 bases from J, the junction kept 6 bases outside the gene matches. Germline V CDR1 and CDR2: SQVTM, ANQGSEA. The CDR3 has 13 residues.

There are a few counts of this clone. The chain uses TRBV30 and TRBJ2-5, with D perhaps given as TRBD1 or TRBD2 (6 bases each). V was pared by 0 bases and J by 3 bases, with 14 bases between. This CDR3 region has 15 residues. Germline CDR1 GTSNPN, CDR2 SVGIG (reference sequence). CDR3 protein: CAWSVLSGAEETQYF. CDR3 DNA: TGTGCCTGGAGTGTACTTTCGGGGGCAGAAGAGACCCAGTACTTC.

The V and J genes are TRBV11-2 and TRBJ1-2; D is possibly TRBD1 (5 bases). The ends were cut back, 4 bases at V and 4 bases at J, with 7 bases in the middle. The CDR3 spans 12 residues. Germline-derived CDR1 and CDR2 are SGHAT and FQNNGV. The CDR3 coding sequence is TGTGCCAGCAGCTCGACAGTCTATGGCTACACCTTC. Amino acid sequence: CASSSTVYGYTF.

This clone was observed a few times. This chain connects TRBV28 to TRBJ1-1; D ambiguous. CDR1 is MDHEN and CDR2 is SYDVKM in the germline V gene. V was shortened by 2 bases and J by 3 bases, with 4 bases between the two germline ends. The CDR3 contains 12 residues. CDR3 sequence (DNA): TGTGCCAGCAGTTTAATAGACACTGAAGCTTTCTTT. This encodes CASSLIDTEAFF.

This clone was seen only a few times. The CDR3 sequence: CASSDKAINSPLHF. CDR3 DNA sequence: TGTGCCAGCAGTGACAAGGCCATTAATTCACCCCTCCACTTT. This chain uses TRBV2 with TRBJ1-6; D unresolved. The CDR3 runs to 14 residues. V lost 3 bases and J lost 6, with 9 bases in between. Germline lookup yields CDR1 SNHLY and CDR2 FYNNEI. The variable domain in full, with the rest retrieved from reference TRBV2 and TRBJ1-6, is EPEVTQTPSHQVTQMGQEVILRCVPISNHLYFYWYRQILGQKVEFLVSFYNNEISEKSEIFDDQFSVERPDGSNFTLKIRSTKLEDSAMYFCASSDKAINSPLHFGNGTRLTVT.

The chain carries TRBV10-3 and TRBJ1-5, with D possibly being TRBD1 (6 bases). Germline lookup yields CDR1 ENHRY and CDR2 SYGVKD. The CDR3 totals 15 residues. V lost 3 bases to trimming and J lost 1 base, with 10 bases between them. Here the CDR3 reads CAISERGGSNQPQHF. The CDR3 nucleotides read TGTGCCATCAGTGAAAGGGGGGGGAGCAATCAGCCCCAGCATTTT.

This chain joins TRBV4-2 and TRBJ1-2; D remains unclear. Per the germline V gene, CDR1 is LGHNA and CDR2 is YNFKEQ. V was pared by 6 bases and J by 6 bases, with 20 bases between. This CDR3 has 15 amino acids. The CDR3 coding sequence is TGTGCCAGCAGGTTCGGGCCCCTGGCTAGGGATGGCTACACCTTC. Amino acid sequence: CASRFGPLARDGYTF.

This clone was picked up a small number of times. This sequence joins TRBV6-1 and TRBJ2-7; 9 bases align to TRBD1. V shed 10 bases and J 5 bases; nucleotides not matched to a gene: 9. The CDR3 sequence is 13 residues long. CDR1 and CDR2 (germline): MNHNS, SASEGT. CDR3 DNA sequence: TGTGCCACCGCGGACAGGGGAGGCGACGAGCAGTACTTC. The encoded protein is CATADRGGDEQYF.

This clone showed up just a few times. Here the CDR3 DNA reads TGTGCCAGCAGCCTCCAGGGCTTCTATGGCTACACCTTC. It is translated as CASSLQGFYGYTF. V and J are TRBV9 and TRBJ1-2, with D perhaps matching TRBD1 (5 bases). The V and J ends lost 4 bases and 4 bases respectively, with 11 bases between them. This CDR3 has 13 residues. Germline CDR1 SGDLS, CDR2 YYNGEE.

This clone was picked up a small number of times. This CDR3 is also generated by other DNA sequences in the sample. The CDR3 DNA sequence: TGTGCCAGCAGCTCGGACAGTGGCAATCAGCCCCAGCATTTT. Protein: CASSSDSGNQPQHF. V gene TRBV7-2 combines with J gene TRBJ1-5; weak D call: TRBD1 (6 bases). V shed 4 bases and J shed 2 bases, with 9 bases lying between them. The germline V gene encodes CDR1 SGHTA and CDR2 FQGNSA. This CDR3 has 14 residues. The full variable domain, completed using reference TRBV7-2 and TRBJ1-5, is GAGVSQSPSNKVTEKGKDVELRCDPISGHTALYWYRQSLGQGLEFLIYFQGNSAPDKSGLPSDRFSAERTGGSVSTLTIQRTQQEDSAVYLCASSSDSGNQPQHFGDGTRLSIL.

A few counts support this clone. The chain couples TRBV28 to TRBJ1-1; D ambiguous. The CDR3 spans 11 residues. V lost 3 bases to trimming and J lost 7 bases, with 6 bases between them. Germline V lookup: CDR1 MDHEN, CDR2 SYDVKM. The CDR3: CASSFYNEAFF. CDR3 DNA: TGTGCCAGCAGTTTTTACAATGAAGCTTTCTTT.

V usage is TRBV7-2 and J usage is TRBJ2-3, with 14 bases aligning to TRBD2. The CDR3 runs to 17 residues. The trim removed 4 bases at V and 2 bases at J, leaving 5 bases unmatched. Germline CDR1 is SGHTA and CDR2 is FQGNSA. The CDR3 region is CASSSRLAGGHTDTQYF. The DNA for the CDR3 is TGTGCCAGCAGCTCTCGACTAGCGGGAGGGCACACAGATACGCAGTATTTT.

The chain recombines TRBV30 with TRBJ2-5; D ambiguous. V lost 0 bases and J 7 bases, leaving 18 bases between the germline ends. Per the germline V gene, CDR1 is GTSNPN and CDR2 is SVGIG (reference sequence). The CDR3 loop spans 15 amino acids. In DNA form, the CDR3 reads TGTGCCTGGAGTGTACGTTCATTGATGATCGCGACCCAGTACTTC. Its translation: CAWSVRSLMIATQYF.

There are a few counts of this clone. DNA of the CDR3: TGTGCCAGCAGCTCGGGGACAGCCATCTACAATGAGCAGTTCTTC. This encodes CASSSGTAIYNEQFF. The chain carries TRBV7-6 and TRBJ2-1; 7 bases map to TRBD1. J was trimmed by 3 bases and V by 4 bases; bases with no gene match: 6. The CDR3 has 15 amino acids. CDR1 is SGHVS, CDR2 FNYEAQ, per germline.

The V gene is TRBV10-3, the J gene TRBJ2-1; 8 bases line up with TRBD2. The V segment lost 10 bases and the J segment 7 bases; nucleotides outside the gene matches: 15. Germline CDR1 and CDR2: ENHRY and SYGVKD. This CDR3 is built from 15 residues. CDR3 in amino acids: CATTPREGHGNEQFF. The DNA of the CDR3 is TGTGCCACCACCCCTCGGGAGGGCCACGGGAATGAGCAGTTCTTC.